The 10 T cell receptor beta chains given below trace back to one sample, sequenced in a study of blood T cell repertoires in COVID-19. Sequencing used immunoSEQ multiplex PCR; TCRdb keeps in-frame clones, though not all of them. The profile covers a few hundred thousand clones, with over 75% appearing a single time and about 7% taken by the ten largest. The sequencing input was PBMCs or T cells enriched from blood (not recorded which). All receptors derive from a young man in a cohort exposed to, infected with or recovered from COVID-19 (not recorded which).

This clone was seen only once. The chain couples TRBV6-2 or TRBV6-3 to TRBJ1-4; 7 nucleotides line up with TRBD1. J lost 4 bases, V lost 2 bases, and 4 bases had no gene match. Germline V gives CDR1 MNHEY, CDR2 SVGEGT. CDR3 length: 15 amino acids. Here the CDR3 reads CASSYLGTVNEKLFF. CDR3 bases: TGTGCCAGCAGTTACCTCGGGACAGTTAATGAAAAACTGTTTTTT.

The chain combines TRBV21-1 with TRBJ2-5; no check of the table's D call, TRBD1, against the DNA was made. TRBV21-1 represents a pseudogene. The CDR3 has 15 amino acids. CDR3: CASRKQMAHQETQYF. The DNA of the CDR3 is TGTGCCAGCAGGAAACAAATGGCCCACCAAGAGACCCAGTACTTC.

The genes are TRBV13 and TRBJ1-2; 8 bases line up with TRBD1. The CDR3 runs to 15 residues. Germline values: CDR1 PRHDT, CDR2 FYEKMQ (reference sequence). Trimming removed 6 bases from V and 7 bases from J; junction bases left unmatched: 13. The CDR3 DNA reads TGTGCCAGCAGGCCCGCCTGGCAGGGGGCTGCTGGCTACACCTTC. This sequence encodes CASRPAWQGAAGYTF.

This clone was picked up one time. This sequence joins TRBV2 and TRBJ2-7, with 11 bases that match TRBD2. The trim removed 5 bases at V and 2 bases at J, leaving 5 bases unmatched. This CDR3 contains 15 residues. The germline V gene encodes CDR1 SNHLY and CDR2 FYNNEI. The CDR3 nucleotides read TGTGCCAGCAGTCAACTAGCGGGAGAGCCCTACGAGCAGTACTTC. Its translation is CASSQLAGEPYEQYF.

The rearrangement uses TRBV7-8 and TRBJ1-1; D ambiguous. Trimming stripped 2 bases from V and 0 bases from J, with 7 bases between. The CDR3 has 14 residues. Germline lookup yields CDR1 SGHVS and CDR2 FQNEAQ. CDR3 DNA: TGTGCCAGCAGCTTATCGAGGATGAACACTGAAGCTTTCTTT. Its protein is CASSLSRMNTEAFF.

This chain connects TRBV19 to TRBJ2-5; D unclear. The CDR3 contains 15 residues. Deletions cut 3 bases from V and 0 bases from J, with 11 bases between. Germline values: CDR1 LNHDA, CDR2 SQIVND (reference sequence). CDR3 DNA sequence: TGTGCCAGTAGTATTCTAAGAAGCCACCAAGAGACCCAGTACTTC. It codes for CASSILRSHQETQYF.

The chain is built from TRBV6-5 and TRBJ1-5; a weak D match, TRBD1 (5 bases). CDR1 MNHEY and CDR2 SVGAGI come from the germline V gene. The CDR3 spans 15 residues. The V gene lost 6 bases and the J gene lost 6 bases, with 18 bases spanning the gap. CDR3 sequence (DNA): TGTGCCAGCAGCCCCCTACGGGGGAACGCTCAGCCCCAGCATTTT. Protein: CASSPLRGNAQPQHF.

The J gene is TRBJ1-2, the V gene TRBV10-3; 9 positions agree with TRBD1. Per the germline V gene, CDR1 is ENHRY and CDR2 is SYGVKD. The CDR3 extends over 15 amino acids. Unmatched junction bases numbered 8, after V lost 3 bases and J lost 6 bases. For the CDR3, the DNA is TGTGCCATCAGTGACTCGGGACAGGGAACCAATGGCTACACCTTC. It encodes CAISDSGQGTNGYTF.

The chain combines TRBV6-5 with TRBJ2-1; D is possibly TRBD1 (5 bases). The CDR3 runs to 15 residues. The V and J ends lost 0 bases and 2 bases respectively, with 8 bases between them. Per the germline V gene, CDR1 is MNHEY and CDR2 is SVGAGI. The CDR3 DNA reads as TGTGCCAGCAGTTACTCAAGGGGCCCCTACAATGAGCAGTTCTTC. Residues: CASSYSRGPYNEQFF.

This clone was recorded a few times. V and J are TRBV7-2 and TRBJ2-1, with 8 nucleotides matching TRBD1. V trimming: 5 bases; J trimming: 0 bases; junction bases outside the gene matches: 12. This CDR3 comprises 18 residues. From germline, CDR1 is SGHTA and CDR2 FQGNSA. For the CDR3, the DNA is TGTGCCAGCAGCCCCGAGGATAGACAGGGGAGCTCCTACAATGAGCAGTTCTTC. Its translation is CASSPEDRQGSSYNEQFF.